Sequencing of this T cell receptor beta chain was carried out in a study of cytomegalovirus exposure and HLA in healthy donors. General study findings and limits: The authors assumed roughly uniform sequencing depth across donors for presence/absence analyses.

In the case of this clone: Antigen specificity is unknown.

Trimming shortened V by 2 bases and J by 0 bases, and 14 bases separated the two germline ends. This CDR3 spans 18 amino acids. Germline values: CDR1 MGHDK, CDR2 SYGVNS. It was with 60 Vbeta and 13 Jbeta primers that the PCR ran. Sequenced by immunoSEQ multiplex PCR; TCRdb stores in-frame clones only, minus some. The sample carries about 83,000 clones, more than 60% recorded once. This chain links TRBV25-1 with TRBJ2-6, with D perhaps matching TRBD1 (6 bases). The TCR originated in a man aged 18-30 years in good health and CMV-seropositive. Input material: PBMCs. The CDR3 region has the DNA TGTGCCAGCAGTGAAATAGGAACAGGGAACTCTGGGGCCAACGTCCTGACTTTC. It translates to CASSEIGTGNSGANVLTF.